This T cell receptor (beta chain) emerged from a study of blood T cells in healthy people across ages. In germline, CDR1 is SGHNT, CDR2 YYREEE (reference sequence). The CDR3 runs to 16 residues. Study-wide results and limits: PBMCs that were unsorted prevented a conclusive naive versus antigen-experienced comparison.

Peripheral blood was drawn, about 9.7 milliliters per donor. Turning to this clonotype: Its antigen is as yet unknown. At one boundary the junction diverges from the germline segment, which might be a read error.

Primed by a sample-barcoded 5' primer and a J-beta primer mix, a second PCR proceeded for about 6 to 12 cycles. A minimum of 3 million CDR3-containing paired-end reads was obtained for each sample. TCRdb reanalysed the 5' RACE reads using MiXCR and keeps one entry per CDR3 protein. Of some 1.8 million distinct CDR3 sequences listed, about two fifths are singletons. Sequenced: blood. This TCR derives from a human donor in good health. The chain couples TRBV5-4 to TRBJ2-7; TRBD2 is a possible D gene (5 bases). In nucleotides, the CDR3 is TGCGCCAGCAGCTCGACCCGAGGGTCATTGATCTACGAGCAGTACTTC. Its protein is CASSSTRGSLIYEQYF.